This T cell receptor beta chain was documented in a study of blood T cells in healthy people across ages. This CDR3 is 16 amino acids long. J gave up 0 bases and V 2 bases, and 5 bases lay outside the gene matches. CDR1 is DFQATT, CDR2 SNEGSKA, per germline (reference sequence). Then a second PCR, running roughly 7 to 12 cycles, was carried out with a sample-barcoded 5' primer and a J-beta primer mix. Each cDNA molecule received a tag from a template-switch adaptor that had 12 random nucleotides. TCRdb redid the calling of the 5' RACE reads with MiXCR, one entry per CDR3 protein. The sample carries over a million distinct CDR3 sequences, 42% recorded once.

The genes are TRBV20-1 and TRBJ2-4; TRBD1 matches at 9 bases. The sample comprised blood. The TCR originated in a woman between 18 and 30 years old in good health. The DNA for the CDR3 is TGCAGTGCTAGACCCAGGACAGGGGAAGCCAAAAACATTCAGTACTTC. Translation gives CSARPRTGEAKNIQYF.